What follows are 13 T cell receptor beta chains derived from one specimen sequenced in a study of cytomegalovirus exposure and HLA in healthy donors. This PCR relied on a set of 60 Vbeta primers and 13 Jbeta primers. TCRdb keeps only in-frame clones here, not all; method: immunoSEQ multiplex PCR. The profile shows about 200,000 clones, around 76% of them singletons. Sequencing was carried out using PBMCs. Receptors originate from a man between 18 and 35 years old in good health and CMV-seronegative.

The V gene is TRBV2, the J gene TRBJ2-7, with a weak D call TRBD1 (6 bases). The CDR3 spans 13 residues. With 3 bases removed from V and 4 bases from J, the gap between germline ends came to 10 bases. Germline loops: CDR1 SNHLY, CDR2 FYNNEI. The CDR3 spells CASSDGQRYEQYF. CDR3 nucleotide sequence: TGTGCCAGCAGTGACGGACAGAGATACGAGCAGTACTTC.

The chain recombines TRBV28 with TRBJ1-5; possible D gene TRBD1, 6 bases. The germline CDR1 and CDR2 sequences are MDHEN and SYDVKM. The length of the CDR3 is 16 residues. Trimming shortened V by 3 bases and J by 1 base, and 13 bases separated the two germline ends. The CDR3 loop reads CASSLRGQGSNQPQHF. The CDR3 DNA reads TGTGCCAGCAGTTTGCGGGGGCAGGGAAGCAATCAGCCCCAGCATTTT.

The chain couples TRBV23-1 to TRBJ2-7; tentative D call: TRBD1 (6 bases). TRBV23-1 counts as an open reading frame of uncertain function. V gave up 8 bases and J gave up 4 bases, with 24 bases separating them. CDR3 length: 16 residues. In DNA, the CDR3 is TGCGCCAGCCCGATACAGGGTACCTATTTGACATACGAGCAGTACTTC. Translating it yields CASPIQGTYLTYEQYF.

This chain links TRBV5-1 with TRBJ1-5; D is possibly TRBD1 (6 bases). The CDR3 extends over 10 amino acids. The germline V gene has CDR1 SGHRS and CDR2 YFSETQ. V lost 0 bases to trimming and J lost 14 bases, with 6 bases between them. CDR3 nucleotide sequence: TGCGCCAGCAGCTTGGGACAGGAGCATTTT. Translating gives CASSLGQEHF. The complete variable domain, with remaining parts taken from reference TRBV5-1 and TRBJ1-5, reads KAGVTQTPRYLIKTRGQQVTLSCSPISGHRSVSWYQQTPGQGLQFLFEYFSETQRNKGNFPGRFSGRQFSNSRSEMNVSTLELGDSALYLCASSLGQEHFGDGTRLSIL.

On this clone: Other DNA sequences in the same sample also yield this CDR3. The chain has TRBV18 and TRBJ2-7, with a possible D match to TRBD2 (6 bases). The ends were cut back, 0 bases at V and 2 bases at J, with 8 bases in the middle. The CDR3 is 14 residues long. The germline V gene encodes CDR1 KGHSH and CDR2 LQKENI. CDR3 nucleotide sequence: TGTGCCAGCTCACCACCAGCGGGCGCCTACGAGCAGTACTTC. Protein sequence: CASSPPAGAYEQYF.

The genes are TRBV19 and TRBJ2-7; 11 nucleotides align to TRBD1. The CDR3 extends over 14 amino acids. The trim removed 10 bases at V and 2 bases at J, leaving 7 bases unmatched. From germline, CDR1 is LNHDA and CDR2 SQIVND (reference sequence). This CDR3 is CATIPGQGAYEQYF. The CDR3 DNA follows: TGTGCCACAATTCCGGGACAGGGGGCCTACGAGCAGTACTTC. The complete variable domain, with remaining parts taken from reference TRBV19 and TRBJ2-7, reads DGGITQSPKYLFRKEGQNVTLSCEQNLNHDAMYWYRQDPGQGLRLIYYSQIVNDFQKGDIAEGYSVSREKKESFPLTVTSAQKNPTAFYLCATIPGQGAYEQYFGPGTRLTVT.

The rearrangement uses TRBV5-4 and TRBJ2-1, with D tentatively TRBD2 (5 bases). Germline V gene lookup returns CDR1 SGHNT and CDR2 YYREEE (reference sequence). Deletions cut 0 bases from V and 8 bases from J, with 15 bases between. The CDR3 is 15 residues long. The CDR3 sequence: CASSLGTGKADEQFF. The CDR3 DNA sequence: TGTGCCAGCAGCTTGGGTACGGGAAAGGCGGATGAGCAGTTCTTC.

The chain carries TRBV19 and TRBJ1-1; D may be TRBD1 (5 bases). Germline CDR1 reads LNHDA; CDR2 reads SQIVND (reference sequence). The length of the CDR3 is 17 residues. Trimming removed 6 bases at V and 1 base at J, with 21 bases between. CDR3 protein: CASRIGLVRTPNTEAFF. In DNA form, the CDR3 reads TGTGCCAGTAGAATTGGTCTAGTGAGGACACCGAACACTGAAGCTTTCTTT.

The V and J genes are TRBV2 and TRBJ1-3, with TRBD1 as a possible D gene (5 bases). V lost 3 bases, J lost 4 bases, and 13 bases lay in between. CDR3 length equals 15 residues. The germline V gene has CDR1 SNHLY and CDR2 FYNNEI. The CDR3 region is CASSDQGPGGNTIYF. The CDR3 region has the DNA TGTGCCAGCAGTGATCAGGGCCCCGGGGGAAACACCATATATTTT.

The V and J genes are TRBV10-1 and TRBJ1-1; unclear D gene. CDR3 size: 13 residues. CDR1 is WNHNN, CDR2 SYGVQD, per germline (reference sequence). Trimming left V 8 bases short and J 7 bases short, with 17 bases between. The CDR3: CASAAGLRNEAFF. The CDR3 coding sequence is TGCGCCAGCGCGGCCGGACTGAGGAATGAAGCTTTCTTT.

This chain links TRBV6-1 with TRBJ1-4; D is perhaps TRBD1 (5 bases). Trimming took off 5 bases at V and 1 base at J, with 11 bases between the two ends. The CDR3 totals 15 residues. Per the germline V gene, CDR1 is MNHNS and CDR2 is SASEGT. For the CDR3, the DNA is TGTGCCAGCAGTCAGCAGGGTGGAACTAATGAAAAACTGTTTTTT. Amino acid sequence: CASSQQGGTNEKLFF.

DNA of the CDR3: TGTGCCAGCAGCCGGCGAAGCGGAGGCGGGGTGGTTGGGGCCAACGTCCTGACTTTC. Translation: CASSRRSGGGVVGANVLTF. The chain employs TRBV2 and TRBJ2-6, with D possibly being TRBD2 (6 bases). Germline V gene data show CDR1 as SNHLY and CDR2 as FYNNEI. The CDR3 is 19 residues long. V lost 6 bases, J lost 3 bases, and 24 bases lay in between.

The chain has TRBV7-2 and TRBJ2-3; D unresolved. CDR1 is SGHTA and CDR2 is FQGNSA in the germline V gene. V was clipped by 4 bases and J by 3 bases, with 11 bases between them. CDR3 size: 14 residues. In DNA form, the CDR3 reads TGTGCCAGCAGCTCGTCAACAGTGACAGATACGCAGTATTTT. Protein sequence: CASSSSTVTDTQYF.